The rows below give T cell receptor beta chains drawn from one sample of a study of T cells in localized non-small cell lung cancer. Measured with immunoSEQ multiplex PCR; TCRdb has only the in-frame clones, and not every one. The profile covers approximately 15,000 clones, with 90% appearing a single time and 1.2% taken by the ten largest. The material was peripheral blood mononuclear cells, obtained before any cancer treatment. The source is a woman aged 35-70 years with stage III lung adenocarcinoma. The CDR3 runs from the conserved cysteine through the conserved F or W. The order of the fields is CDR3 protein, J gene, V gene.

CASSPGSGSSGNTIYF,TRBJ1-3,TRBV11-3
CASSAGFFNQPQHF,TRBJ1-5,TRBV19
CASSQGGQGHDNEQYF,TRBJ2-7,TRBV4-3
CASSGEDTQYF,TRBJ2-3,TRBV6-1
CASSVSGGGSDTQYF,TRBJ2-3,TRBV9
CASSIDPTDTQYF,TRBJ2-3,TRBV19
CASSLGGGFSYEQYF,TRBJ2-7,TRBV5-1
CASSVQSRDTEAFF,TRBJ1-1,TRBV9
CASSLGRRQGGETQYF,TRBJ2-5,TRBV11-2
CASSVGGRTEAFF,TRBJ1-1,TRBV9
CASSPSVETQYF,TRBJ2-5,TRBV7-9
CASSPRDRASNYGYTF,TRBJ1-2,TRBV27
CSVTSGTYNEQFF,TRBJ2-1,TRBV29-1
CASNQGTNEKLFF,TRBJ1-4,TRBV6-1
CASSSFTGTNQPQHF,TRBJ1-5,TRBV7-9
CAISVPTGLGTQYF,TRBJ2-3,TRBV10-3
CASGSYNEQFF,TRBJ2-1,TRBV28
CASRLKQGLGYTF,TRBJ1-2,TRBV6-5
CASSYEGQGWAEQYF,TRBJ2-7,TRBV6-5
CASSEQPSGRQPQYF,TRBJ2-3,TRBV2
CASSAGGAGPGASYEQYF,TRBJ2-7,TRBV9
CASSEGVEGTQYF,TRBJ2-5,TRBV2
CASSEDHYTDTQYF,TRBJ2-3,TRBV2
CASSLFSRTSYEQYF,TRBJ2-7,TRBV28
CATSYGGRDYGYTF,TRBJ1-2,TRBV6-1
CASSQATGGLNTEAFF,TRBJ1-1,TRBV4-2
CASSLAWSTGELFF,TRBJ2-2,TRBV5-6
CSGTGETEAFF,TRBJ1-1,TRBV29-1
CASSPELANYGYTF,TRBJ1-2,TRBV5-1
CASDHPDRLNSPLHF,TRBJ1-6,TRBV28
CASSTRGFGNQPQHF,TRBJ1-5,TRBV19
CASKQGHYGYTF,TRBJ1-2,TRBV19
CASGTSNTGELFF,TRBJ2-2,TRBV6-6
CASSWGLAGSSLNEQFF,TRBJ2-1,TRBV5-5
CASSPLGGVSYNEQFF,TRBJ2-1,TRBV18
CASSVGAGANEKLFF,TRBJ1-4,TRBV9
CATKQGNGYTF,TRBJ1-2,TRBV6-5
CASSPPGQGSDNYGYTF,TRBJ1-2,TRBV18
CASSHLRGKNEQYF,TRBJ2-7,TRBV7-9
CASSYRRLGDNEQYF,TRBJ2-7,TRBV6-6
CASSLVYTEKLFF,TRBJ1-4,TRBV11-3
CASGQFSGETQYF,TRBJ2-5,TRBV12-5
CASSVGTSGRSVYGELFF,TRBJ2-2,TRBV9
CASSAGAGGSNEQFF,TRBJ2-1,TRBV7-7
CASKNRGDRAYEQYF,TRBJ2-7,TRBV27
CASSYSRGRGEQYF,TRBJ2-7,TRBV2
CASRDWPGRNEQFF,TRBJ2-1,TRBV2
CACEGDRTSYNEQFF,TRBJ2-1,TRBV7-9
CASSLLGGNQPQHF,TRBJ1-5,TRBV5-1
CASSFQGSGQPQHF,TRBJ1-5,TRBV27
CASSATIYNSPLHF,TRBJ1-6,TRBV11-1
CASSVVTQSTQETQYF,TRBJ2-5,TRBV2
CASRIYPGREYF,TRBJ2-4,TRBV27